The next 16 T cell receptor beta chains were all read from a single sample in a study of vaccination effects on CD4 cells after COVID-19. TCRdb's table, derived via immunoSEQ multiplex PCR, lists solely in-frame clones and lacks some. The sample yields 35,000 to 55,000 clones, under 80% seen once. Prior to sequencing, the ViraFEST assay stimulated PBMC with viral peptide pools, which expanded the antigen-specific CD4+ T cells. Subsequent to approximately 11 days of culture, CD4+ T cells were isolated. The person was diagnosed with PCR-confirmed SARS-CoV-2 infection between March and December 2020. These receptors' antigens are unknown. Sample: CD4+ T cells from PBMCs cultured with a peptide pool, taken before COVID-19 vaccination. Source of these receptors: a human donor who had a prior SARS-CoV-2 infection.

V and J are TRBV25-1 and TRBJ2-2; perhaps TRBD1 as D (5 bases). Germline loops: CDR1 MGHDK, CDR2 SYGVNS. This CDR3 comprises 17 residues. V lost 3 bases and J lost 0, with 14 bases in between. The CDR3 here is CASSDRRYRTNTGELFF. The CDR3 DNA reads TGTGCCAGCAGTGACCGTCGTTACAGGACGAACACCGGGGAGCTGTTTTTT.

The chain is built from TRBV3-1 (or the pseudogene TRBV3-2) and TRBJ2-5; D is undetermined. Germline V gives CDR1 LGHDT, CDR2 YNNKEL (reference sequence). Trimming stripped 6 bases from V and 3 bases from J, with 8 bases between. The CDR3 sequence is 12 residues long. The CDR3 DNA follows: TGTGCCAGCAGTTACTGGGAAGAGACCCAGTACTTC. This translates into CASSYWEETQYF.

The V and J genes are TRBV5-1 and TRBJ1-1; D is uncertain. Trimming stripped 0 bases from V and 1 base from J, with 13 bases between. The V gene's germline CDR1 is SGHRS and CDR2 YFSETQ. CDR3 length equals 16 residues. The CDR3 sequence is CASSLAQSRKNTEAFF. As DNA, the CDR3 is TGCGCCAGCAGCTTGGCTCAGAGTAGGAAGAACACTGAAGCTTTCTTT.

The V and J genes are TRBV18 and TRBJ1-1; TRBD1 might be the D (6 bases). CDR3 length: 15 residues. Deletions cut 3 bases from V and 1 base from J, with 12 bases between. CDR1 is KGHSH and CDR2 is LQKENI in the germline V gene. CDR3 amino acids: CASSPTQGANTEAFF. The CDR3 nucleotides read TGTGCCAGCTCACCTACACAGGGAGCGAACACTGAAGCTTTCTTT.

In this sample, this clone turned up once. This chain connects TRBV6-5 to TRBJ1-4; perhaps TRBD1 as D (5 bases). The CDR3 contains 14 residues. Germline V gives CDR1 MNHEY, CDR2 SVGAGI. Trimming took 6 bases from V and 5 from J, leaving 13 bases between them. This CDR3 reads CASSPGLLNEKLFF. The DNA of the CDR3 is TGTGCCAGCAGCCCAGGGTTGTTGAATGAAAAACTGTTTTTT.

This rearrangement joins TRBV20-1 to TRBJ1-1, with D possibly TRBD1 on 6 matching bases. CDR3 length: 11 amino acids. The germline V and J ends were trimmed by 6 bases and 5 bases, with 10 bases remaining between them. Per germline, CDR1 DFQATT and CDR2 SNEGSKA (reference sequence). The CDR3 sequence is CSALGQTEAFF. CDR3 nucleotides: TGCAGTGCCCTTGGACAGACTGAAGCTTTCTTT.

This clone was observed a handful of times. The chain carries TRBV7-9 and TRBJ1-2; the D is unclear. This CDR3 has 12 residues. Trimming pared 4 bases from V and 11 bases from J, leaving 14 bases between. Germline V gene lookup returns CDR1 SEHNR and CDR2 FQNEAQ (reference sequence). This CDR3 reads CASSSPTTGYTF. The DNA of the CDR3 is TGTGCCAGCAGCTCCCCGACCACTGGTTACACCTTC.

In DNA, the CDR3 is TGCGCCAGCAGCCAGAACCCCCAGGGGGCGTCCGAGCAGTACTTC. Protein: CASSQNPQGASEQYF. The chain uses TRBV5-1 and TRBJ2-7; 8 bases agree with TRBD1. Per the germline V gene, CDR1 is SGHRS and CDR2 is YFSETQ. V lost 4 bases to trimming and J lost 6 bases; unmatched junction nucleotides: 12. This CDR3 region has 15 residues.

This clone was observed a handful of times. J is TRBJ2-3 and V is TRBV7-8; D is unclear. CDR3 length: 13 amino acids. V was pared by 1 base and J by 2 bases, with 4 bases between. Germline-derived CDR1 and CDR2 are SGHVS and FQNEAQ. This CDR3 reads CASSLGTTDTQYF. CDR3 bases: TGTGCCAGCAGCTTAGGGACCACAGATACGCAGTATTTT.

The genes are TRBV5-1 and TRBJ1-4; 10 bases align to TRBD1. J lost 7 bases, V lost 4 bases, and 7 bases had no gene match. Germline CDR1 is SGHRS and CDR2 is YFSETQ. CDR3 length equals 15 residues. The DNA of the CDR3 is TGCGCCAGCAGCAAGGGACAGGGGAGTAGTGAAAAACTGTTTTTT. Translation gives CASSKGQGSSEKLFF.

The chain carries TRBV7-8 and TRBJ2-7; D gene ambiguous. The CDR3 consists of 12 residues. V gave up 5 bases and J gave up 4 bases, with 9 bases separating them. The germline gives CDR1 SGHVS, CDR2 FQNEAQ. CDR3 nucleotides: TGTGCCAGCAGCCCTGCCTATTACGAGCAGTACTTC. Translating gives CASSPAYYEQYF.

Only a few counts were recorded for this clone. The chain joins TRBV12-5 to TRBJ1-3; D unclear. This CDR3 has 15 amino acids. From germline, CDR1 is LGHNT and CDR2 FRNRAP. Trimming took 3 bases from V and 0 from J, leaving 9 bases between them. CDR3 coding DNA: TGTGCTAGTGGTTTAAACCGAGACTCTGGAAACACCATATATTTT. This gives the protein CASGLNRDSGNTIYF. Combining the CDR3 with reference TRBV12-5 and TRBJ1-3 gives the whole variable domain DARVTQTPRHKVTEMGQEVTMRCQPILGHNTVFWYRQTMMQGLELLAYFRNRAPLDDSGMPKDRFSAEMPDATLATLKIQPSEPRDSAVYFCASGLNRDSGNTIYFGEGSWLTVV.

This rearrangement joins TRBV12-3 or TRBV12-4 to TRBJ1-2; a weak D match, TRBD1 (5 bases). This CDR3 contains 13 residues. V dropped 2 bases and J dropped 5 bases, with 9 bases sitting between them. As DNA, the CDR3 is TGTGCCAGCAGTTTACAGGGCTATTATGGCTACACCTTC. Protein product: CASSLQGYYGYTF.

This rearrangement joins TRBV4-2 to TRBJ2-1, with D possibly TRBD2 on 6 matching bases. This CDR3 is 14 amino acids long. Germline-derived CDR1 and CDR2 are LGHNA and YNFKEQ. Trimming left V 3 bases short and J 7 bases short, with 13 bases between. CDR3 amino acids: CASSQRGVSNEQFF. The CDR3 bases are TGTGCCAGCAGCCAGCGGGGCGTTTCGAATGAGCAGTTCTTC.

The chain recombines TRBV2 with TRBJ2-5; maybe TRBD2 (6 bases). The germline V gene has CDR1 SNHLY and CDR2 FYNNEI. This CDR3 is 14 amino acids long. V lost 2 bases, J lost 4 bases, and 11 bases lay in between. CDR3 nucleotide sequence: TGTGCCAGCAGTGAATGGGGGGTCCGAGAGACCCAGTACTTC. This encodes CASSEWGVRETQYF.

The chain carries TRBV5-4 and TRBJ2-6; D is unclear. V was trimmed by 0 bases and J by 1 base, leaving 8 bases between them. CDR3 length equals 16 residues. Germline V gene data show CDR1 as SGHNT and CDR2 as YYREEE (reference sequence). The DNA of the CDR3 is TGTGCCAGCAGCTTGGCACGGTCGTCTGGGGCCAACGTCCTGACTTTC. Protein sequence: CASSLARSSGANVLTF.